This entry lists 28 T cell receptor beta chains sequenced from one sample in a study of siplizumab effects on memory and regulatory T cells. Some clones are missing from TCRdb's copy, which holds only in-frame ones; the method was immunoSEQ multiplex PCR. The data contain some 100,000 clones, about 91% of them singletons. The sequencing sample was made of CD4+ T cells sorted from blood. These receptors all stem from a human donor in good health. Some clones in this sample may be carry-over from other donors' samples.

This clone has only one observation. The rearrangement joins TRBV6-1 to TRBJ1-3; D is perhaps TRBD1 (5 bases). CDR3 length: 17 residues. The germline V gene encodes CDR1 MNHNS and CDR2 SASEGT. Trimming cost V 4 bases and J 0 bases, with 16 bases left between them. The CDR3 spells CASSAISRVSSGNTIYF. CDR3 sequence (DNA): TGTGCCAGCAGTGCCATTTCCAGGGTGAGCTCTGGAAACACCATATATTTT.

The V and J genes are TRBV28 and TRBJ2-1; 11 bases map to TRBD2. Germline-derived CDR1 and CDR2 are MDHEN and SYDVKM. There are 13 residues in the CDR3. The trim removed 8 bases at V and 11 bases at J, leaving 8 bases unmatched. In nucleotides, the CDR3 is TGTGCCAGCTACACCCTAGCGGGAGGAAAGCAGTTCTTC. It yields the protein CASYTLAGGKQFF. The whole variable domain, filled in from reference TRBV28 and TRBJ2-1, reads DVKVTQSSRYLVKRTGEKVFLECVQDMDHENMFWYRQDPGLGLRLIYFSYDVKMKEKGDIPEGYSVSREKKERFSLILESASTNQTSMYLCASYTLAGGKQFFGPGTRLTVL.

CDR3 in DNA: TGCAGCGTAACAAAGGGGGTCTTGGGGAATGAGCAGTTCTTC. It codes for CSVTKGVLGNEQFF. This chain connects TRBV29-1 to TRBJ2-1; a weak D match, TRBD1 (6 bases). Trimming took 6 bases from V and 7 from J, leaving 19 bases between them. Germline V gene data show CDR1 as SQVTM and CDR2 as ANQGSEA. This CDR3 spans 14 amino acids.

The chain is built from TRBV19 and TRBJ2-3, with 9 bases matching TRBD1. The CDR3 sequence is 14 residues long. With V trimmed by 5 bases and J by 6 bases, 6 bases remained unmatched. Germline V gene sequence: CDR1 LNHDA, CDR2 SQIVND (reference sequence). The CDR3: CASSGTGREDTQYF. The CDR3 DNA follows: TGTGCCAGTAGTGGGACAGGGAGGGAGGATACGCAGTATTTT.

The chain uses TRBV14 and TRBJ2-3, with D unresolved. Trimming took 0 bases from V and 2 from J, leaving 12 bases between them. Germline V lookup: CDR1 SGHDN, CDR2 FVKESK. The CDR3 has 16 residues. The CDR3, as DNA: TGTGCCAGCAGCCAAGATTTTGGGCTCCACACAGATACGCAGTATTTT. It codes for CASSQDFGLHTDTQYF. Filled out from reference TRBV14 and TRBJ2-3, the complete variable domain reads EAGVTQFPSHSVIEKGQTVTLRCDPISGHDNLYWYRRVMGKEIKFLLHFVKESKQDESGMPNNRFLAERTGGTYSTLKVQPAELEDSGVYFCASSQDFGLHTDTQYFGPGTRLTVL.

The chain carries TRBV19 and TRBJ1-2, with D possibly being TRBD1 (6 bases). Germline V gene sequence: CDR1 LNHDA, CDR2 SQIVND (reference sequence). This CDR3 is 14 amino acids long. The V and J ends lost 9 bases and 8 bases respectively, with 22 bases between them. As DNA, the CDR3 is TGTGCCAGCCTCACCGCGGGAGGGGGTCACGGCTACACCTTC. Its protein is CASLTAGGGHGYTF.

This chain links TRBV5-1 with TRBJ2-3; possibly TRBD1 or TRBD2 for D (5 bases each). The CDR3 is 14 amino acids. The V gene's germline CDR1 is SGHRS and CDR2 YFSETQ. V was cut by 0 bases and J by 6 bases, with 11 bases left in between. The DNA of the CDR3 is TGCGCCAGCAGCTTGGGGGGCCCGGGGGATACGCAGTATTTT. Residues: CASSLGGPGDTQYF.

This clone was recorded once. This chain connects TRBV5-1 to TRBJ2-1; 8 nucleotides match TRBD1. CDR3 length: 15 amino acids. Trimming removed 1 base from V and 7 bases from J; junction bases left unmatched: 7. Per germline, CDR1 SGHRS and CDR2 YFSETQ. The CDR3 DNA sequence: TGCGCCAGCAGCTTGCCGCAGGGGGCTAGAAATGAGCAGTTCTTC. Translation gives CASSLPQGARNEQFF.

The chain carries TRBV9 and TRBJ1-1, with D possibly TRBD1 on 5 matching bases. The V end lost 4 bases, the J end lost 1 base, and 14 bases lay between the germline ends. Germline CDR1 reads SGDLS; CDR2 reads YYNGEE. The CDR3 sequence is 15 residues long. CDR3 region: CASSLRAGGNTEAFF. DNA for the CDR3: TGTGCCAGCAGCCTGAGGGCGGGGGGGAACACTGAAGCTTTCTTT. Complete variable domain (other parts from reference TRBV9 and TRBJ1-1): DSGVTQTPKHLITATGQRVTLRCSPRSGDLSVYWYQQSLDQGLQFLIQYYNGEERAKGNILERFSAQQFPDLHSELNLSSLELGDSALYFCASSLRAGGNTEAFFGQGTRLTVV.

The CDR3 protein is CASSPDRVYGYTF. The CDR3 DNA follows: TGTGCCAGCAGCCCCGACAGGGTATATGGCTACACCTTC. The chain is built from TRBV6-5 and TRBJ1-2, with 7 bases aligning to TRBD1. CDR3 length: 13 amino acids. V was clipped by 6 bases and J by 5 bases; unmatched bases: 6. Germline lookup yields CDR1 MNHEY and CDR2 SVGAGI.

The gene calls are TRBV7-3 and TRBJ2-6, with D maybe TRBD2 (5 bases). V gave up 8 bases and J gave up 2 bases, with 10 bases separating them. Germline CDR1 reads SGHTA; CDR2 reads FQGTGA. There are 14 residues in the CDR3. CDR3 in amino acids: CASSSSTGANVLTF. CDR3 bases: TGTGCCAGCTCTAGCTCTACTGGGGCCAACGTCCTGACTTTC.

J is TRBJ2-3 and V is TRBV15; maybe TRBD2 (5 bases). Germline CDR1 LNHNV, CDR2 YYDKDF (reference sequence). The CDR3 spans 14 residues. The V end was cut by 0 bases, the J end by 4 bases, with 8 bases between. The CDR3 region is CATSRDRGSDTQYF. The CDR3 DNA reads as TGTGCCACCAGCAGAGATCGAGGGTCAGATACGCAGTATTTT.

The rearrangement uses TRBV10-3 and TRBJ2-1, with 8 bases matching TRBD2. There are 16 residues in the CDR3. Germline V gene data show CDR1 as ENHRY and CDR2 as SYGVKD. V lost 0 bases to trimming and J lost 6 bases; unmatched junction nucleotides: 7. The CDR3 region has the DNA TGTGCCATCAGTGAGTCGAGCGGGAGTCGCATCAATGAGCAGTTCTTC. Protein product: CAISESSGSRINEQFF.

CDR3: CASSAQGAGELFF. In DNA, the CDR3 is TGTGCCAGCAGTGCACAAGGGGCCGGGGAGCTGTTTTTT. The chain has TRBV6-1 and TRBJ2-2; TRBD1 might be the D (5 bases). Germline V gives CDR1 MNHNS, CDR2 SASEGT. Trimming took 4 bases from V and 6 from J, leaving 9 bases between them. The CDR3 has 13 residues.

Note on this clone: Other DNA sequences in the same sample also yield this CDR3. This sequence joins TRBV9 and TRBJ1-1, with D unclear. CDR3 size: 13 residues. V lost 0 bases to trimming and J lost 1 base, with 4 bases between them. Germline V gene sequence: CDR1 SGDLS, CDR2 YYNGEE. CDR3 bases: TGTGCCAGCAGCGTAGCACAGAACACTGAAGCTTTCTTT. Protein: CASSVAQNTEAFF.

This sequence joins TRBV7-2 and TRBJ2-2; the match to TRBD2 covers 9 bases. The V gene end was trimmed by 5 bases and the J gene end by 3 bases; junction bases not matched to a gene: 4. CDR1 and CDR2 (germline): SGHTA, FQGNSA. This CDR3 contains 15 residues. The CDR3 DNA sequence: TGTGCCAGCAGCACGACTAGCGGATACACCGGGGAGCTGTTTTTT. Its translation: CASSTTSGYTGELFF.

V gene TRBV10-1 combines with J gene TRBJ2-7; no reliable D call. Trimming left V 0 bases short and J 1 base short, with 13 bases between. From germline, CDR1 is WNHNN and CDR2 SYGVQD (reference sequence). The CDR3 has 16 amino acids. The CDR3: CASSESSQAPSYEQYF. CDR3 in DNA: TGCGCCAGCAGTGAGTCAAGTCAGGCCCCTTCCTACGAGCAGTACTTC.

The CDR3 coding sequence is TGTGCCAGGAGAAACTCGGGACAAATTTACACTGAAGCTTTCTTT. As protein: CARRNSGQIYTEAFF. The rearrangement links TRBV6-9 to TRBJ1-1; a weak D match, TRBD1 (6 bases). V was pared by 9 bases and J by 3 bases, with 20 bases between. Germline V gene lookup returns CDR1 MNHGY and CDR2 SVAAGI. The length of the CDR3 is 15 residues.

This chain joins TRBV5-1 and TRBJ2-7, with 9 bases matching TRBD2. V trimming: 0 bases; J trimming: 4 bases; junction bases outside the gene matches: 11. This CDR3 spans 17 amino acids. Per germline, CDR1 SGHRS and CDR2 YFSETQ. The CDR3 DNA reads TGCGCCAGCAGCTTGGGGGGGACTAGCTCAACGCGATACGAGCAGTACTTC. Encoded protein: CASSLGGTSSTRYEQYF.

V gene TRBV28 combines with J gene TRBJ1-5; tentative D call: TRBD1 (6 bases). Germline CDR1 reads MDHEN; CDR2 reads SYDVKM. V lost 2 bases, J lost 0 bases, and 14 bases lay in between. CDR3 length: 17 amino acids. In DNA, the CDR3 is TGTGCCAGCAGTTTACAGGGGACCACCTATAGCAATCAGCCCCAGCATTTT. Protein product: CASSLQGTTYSNQPQHF.

This rearrangement joins TRBV4-1 to TRBJ2-5; 13 nucleotides agree with TRBD2. V was pared by 8 bases and J by 5 bases, with 8 bases of the junction left unmatched. Germline V gives CDR1 MGHRA, CDR2 YSYEKL. This CDR3 has 15 residues. The chain's CDR3 is CASEKGGLAGETQYF. CDR3 DNA sequence: TGCGCCAGCGAAAAAGGGGGACTAGCGGGGGAGACCCAGTACTTC.

The chain is built from TRBV10-3 and TRBJ2-7, with TRBD2 matching over 7 bases. Germline CDR1 is ENHRY and CDR2 is SYGVKD. This CDR3 spans 14 amino acids. V shed 0 bases, J shed 6 bases, and the junction held 5 bases outside the gene matches. Here the CDR3 DNA reads TGTGCCATCAGTGAGTCCCGGACTAGTGGCGAGCAGTACTTC. It translates to CAISESRTSGEQYF.

The V gene is TRBV25-1, the J gene TRBJ2-7; no definite D call. The CDR3 is 12 amino acids. Germline CDR1 is MGHDK and CDR2 is SYGVNS. The ends were cut back, 6 bases at V and 3 bases at J, with 9 bases in the middle. CDR3 in amino acids: CASRRTDYEQYF. CDR3 DNA sequence: TGTGCCAGCAGAAGGACGGACTACGAGCAGTACTTC.

The chain recombines TRBV2 with TRBJ2-3; 11 bases are shared with TRBD2. This CDR3 region has 15 residues. Germline V lookup: CDR1 SNHLY, CDR2 FYNNEI. J was trimmed by 6 bases and V by 6 bases; bases with no gene match: 8. The CDR3: CASRELAGAWDTQYF. Written as DNA, the CDR3 is TGTGCCAGCAGGGAACTAGCGGGAGCATGGGATACGCAGTATTTT.

This clone has just a few counts. The chain is built from TRBV18 and TRBJ1-2; 8 bases match TRBD1. The germline gives CDR1 KGHSH, CDR2 LQKENI. The length of the CDR3 is 18 residues. With V trimmed by 3 bases and J by 1 base, 13 bases remained unmatched. The CDR3 nucleotides are TGTGCCAGCTCACCGATCTGGACAGGGTTGGGTAGTAACTATGGCTACACCTTC. Its protein is CASSPIWTGLGSNYGYTF.

Written as DNA, the CDR3 is TGTGCCAGCAGCTTCAGGAGCTTTAACTATGGCTACACCTTC. Its protein product is CASSFRSFNYGYTF. The chain has TRBV11-3 and TRBJ1-2; D not certain. The CDR3 spans 14 residues. Germline V gene data show CDR1 as SGHNT and CDR2 as YENEEA. V gave up 3 bases and J gave up 1 base, with 9 bases separating them.

The DNA for the CDR3 is TGCGCCAGCAGTCCCGTGGCGGGAAAAAGCTCCTACGAGCAGTACTTC. It is translated as CASSPVAGKSSYEQYF. The chain links TRBV10-1 to TRBJ2-7, with TRBD2 as a possible D gene (6 bases). The germline V gene encodes CDR1 WNHNN and CDR2 SYGVQD (reference sequence). V was shortened by 5 bases and J by 0 bases, with 17 bases between the two germline ends. The CDR3 length is 16 residues.

The gene calls are TRBV7-2 and TRBJ2-1, with a weak D call TRBD2 (6 bases). V was clipped by 4 bases and J by 6 bases, with 10 bases between them. The CDR3 has 13 residues. Germline V gene lookup returns CDR1 SGHTA and CDR2 FQGNSA. The CDR3 reads CASSSNSGNEQFF. The CDR3 nucleotides are TGTGCCAGCAGCTCCAATAGCGGCAATGAGCAGTTCTTC.